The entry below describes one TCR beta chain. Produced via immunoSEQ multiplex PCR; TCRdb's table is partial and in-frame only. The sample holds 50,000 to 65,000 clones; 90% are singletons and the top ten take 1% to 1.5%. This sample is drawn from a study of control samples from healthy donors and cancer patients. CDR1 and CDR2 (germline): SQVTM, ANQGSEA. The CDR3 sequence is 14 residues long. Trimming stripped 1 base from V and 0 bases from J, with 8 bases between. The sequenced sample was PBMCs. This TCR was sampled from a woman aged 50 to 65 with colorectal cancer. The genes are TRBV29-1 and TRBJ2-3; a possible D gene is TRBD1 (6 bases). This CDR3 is CSVEVGASTDTQYF. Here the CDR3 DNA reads TGCAGCGTTGAAGTGGGGGCTAGCACAGATACGCAGTATTTT.